Listed below are T cell receptor beta chains from one sample, sequenced in a study of T cells in Graves' hyperthyroidism and ophthalmopathy. Using its own MiXCR run on the multiplex PCR reads, TCRdb lists one record per CDR3 protein. This sample carries roughly 350,000 distinct CDR3 sequences, approximately 13% of them seen once, and the ten largest clones take about 37%. Sequenced input: blood. The receptors stem from a woman between 40 and 50 years old with Graves' ophthalmopathy. CDR3s include the opening cysteine and the closing phenylalanine or tryptophan. Fields, in order: J gene, V gene, D gene, clone size, CDR3 protein, CDR3 DNA. D genes are given only for firm matches. Clone size, where shown, is once, few, many, or a class for clones that have expanded.

TRBJ2-3	TRBV20-1	-	many	CSGTTGRATQYF	TGCAGTGGCACGACAGGGAGGGCTACGCAGTATTTT
TRBJ1-1	TRBV19	-	many	CASSIGSRGLNTEAFF	TGTGCCAGTAGTATAGGCTCCAGGGGCCTGAACACTGAAGCTTTCTTT
TRBJ1-1	TRBV25-1	TRBD1	many	CASSEGTGDTEAFF	TGTGCCAGCAGTGAAGGGACAGGCGACACTGAAGCTTTCTTT
TRBJ2-5	TRBV3-1	-	few	CASSQKGRGARETQYF	TGTGCCAGCAGCCAAAAGGGTCGGGGGGCGAGGGAGACCCAGTACTTC
TRBJ2-2	TRBV3-1	-	-	CASSPGANTGELFF	TGTGCCAGCAGCCCAGGGGCGAACACCGGGGAGCTGTTTTTT
TRBJ2-3	TRBV6-1	TRBD2	many	CASSDYSSGGPDTQYF	TGTGCCAGCAGTGACTATTCTAGCGGGGGCCCAGATACGCAGTATTTT
TRBJ1-1	TRBV6-1	-	many	CASSEFYEAFF	TGTGCCAGCAGTGAATTTTATGAAGCTTTCTTT
TRBJ2-7	TRBV5-1	TRBD2	many	CASSLASGVSYEQYF	TGCGCCAGCAGCTTGGCTAGCGGGGTCTCCTACGAGCAGTACTTC
TRBJ1-6	TRBV6-2/TRBV6-3	-	few	CASSYAQDNSPLHF	TGTGCCAGCAGTTACGCCCAAGATAATTCACCCCTCCACTTT
TRBJ2-7	TRBV12-3/TRBV12-4	-	many	CASSLDWQGIYEQYF	TGTGCCAGCAGTTTAGATTGGCAGGGAATCTACGAGCAGTACTTC
TRBJ2-2	TRBV20-1	TRBD1	few	CSADGRQGARTGELFF	TGCAGTGCTGACGGGCGACAGGGGGCGCGGACCGGGGAGCTGTTTTTT
TRBJ1-2	TRBV24-1	-	many	CATSDSGRYGYTF	TGTGCCACCAGTGATTCCGGACGGTATGGCTACACCTTC
TRBJ1-5	TRBV20-1	TRBD1	many	CSAKILGQGMDQPQHF	TGCAGTGCTAAAATTTTAGGACAGGGCATGGATCAGCCCCAGCATTTT
TRBJ2-3	TRBV5-1	TRBD1	few	CASNRDREADTQYF	TGCGCCAGCAACCGGGACAGGGAAGCAGATACGCAGTATTTT
TRBJ1-2	TRBV9	TRBD1	-	CASNSGTGDYGYTF	TGTGCCAGCAACTCGGGGACAGGGGACTATGGCTACACCTTC
TRBJ2-5	TRBV20-1	-	many	CSANSGKGGETQYF	TGCAGTGCTAACTCAGGAAAGGGCGGTGAGACCCAGTACTTC
TRBJ1-1	TRBV3-1	-	many	CASSPFLNTEAFF	TGTGCCAGCAGCCCCTTTTTGAACACTGAAGCTTTCTTT
TRBJ2-2	TRBV6-7	-	-	CASSYSRPLNTGELFF	TGTGCCAGCAGTTACTCTCGACCGTTGAACACCGGGGAGCTGTTTTTT
TRBJ2-5	TRBV3-1	TRBD2	-	CASSQRLAGFRAETQYF	TGTGCCAGCAGCCAAAGACTAGCGGGGTTCCGAGCTGAGACCCAGTACTTC
TRBJ1-2	TRBV27	-	many	CASSSNRVNYGYTF	TGTGCCAGCAGCAGTAACAGAGTTAACTATGGCTACACCTTC
TRBJ2-1	TRBV20-1	TRBD1	many	CSALGWGQGSNEQFF	TGCAGTGCTCTGGGGTGGGGACAGGGTAGCAATGAGCAGTTCTTC
TRBJ2-7	TRBV4-1	-	many	CASSQDLRVEQYF	TGCGCCAGCAGCCAAGATTTGCGGGTCGAGCAGTACTTC
TRBJ2-1	TRBV7-2	TRBD2	many	CASSSSGGGYNEQFF	TGTGCCAGCAGCTCCAGCGGGGGGGGCTACAATGAGCAGTTCTTC
TRBJ1-2	TRBV12-3/TRBV12-4	-	few	CASSLYRTYGYTF	TGTGCCAGCAGTTTGTACAGAACGTATGGCTACACCTTC
TRBJ2-4	TRBV9	TRBD1	-	CASSVVAVVDRENIQYF	TGTGCCAGCAGCGTAGTGGCTGTGGTGGACAGGGAAAACATTCAGTACTTC
TRBJ1-1	TRBV19	TRBD1	many	CASSITDRTEAFF	TGTGCCAGTAGTATTACGGACAGGACTGAAGCTTTCTTT
TRBJ1-6	TRBV19	-	many	CASSRGEANSPLHF	TGTGCCAGTAGTAGGGGGGAAGCTAATTCACCCCTCCACTTT
TRBJ1-2	TRBV6-1	TRBD1	many	CASRPRTGRNYGYTF	TGTGCCAGCAGACCACGGACAGGGCGAAACTATGGCTACACCTTC
TRBJ1-2	TRBV19	TRBD1	-	CATKDREAPGGYTF	TGTGCCACGAAAGACAGGGAGGCTCCTGGAGGCTACACCTTC
TRBJ2-7	TRBV25-1	-	many	CASSSPGATYEQYF	TGTGCCAGCAGTTCCCCGGGAGCCACCTACGAGCAGTACTTC
TRBJ1-2	TRBV24-1	-	few	CATSDSTAGLYGYTF	TGTGCCACCAGTGACTCAACCGCCGGGCTCTATGGCTACACCTTC
TRBJ1-5	TRBV3-1	-	-	CASRQGRGGQPQHF	TGTGCCAGCAGACAGGGCCGGGGTGGGCAGCCCCAGCATTTT
TRBJ2-7	TRBV18	-	few	CASSPGPDSYEQYF	TGTGCCAGCTCCCCCGGACCGGACTCCTACGAGCAGTACTTC
TRBJ2-2	TRBV19	-	-	CASSKRQTSVTGELFF	TGTGCCAGTAGCAAAAGACAGACCTCGGTCACTGGGGAGCTGTTTTTT
TRBJ1-4	TRBV19	-	few	CASLGEGRNEKLFF	TGTGCCAGCCTGGGTGAAGGGCGGAATGAAAAACTGTTTTTT
TRBJ1-5	TRBV6-1	TRBD1	many	CASSKTGGYNQPQHF	TGTGCCAGCAGTAAGACAGGGGGTTACAATCAGCCCCAGCATTTT
TRBJ2-5	TRBV4-1	-	many	CASSQGRLYQETQYF	TGCGCCAGCAGCCAAGGTAGGCTGTACCAAGAGACCCAGTACTTC
TRBJ1-2	TRBV20-1	-	many	CSARLESYTF	TGCAGTGCTAGACTAGAGAGCTACACCTTC
TRBJ2-7	TRBV28	-	-	CASTRRTVGEQYF	TGTGCCAGCACTAGACGGACCGTAGGCGAGCAGTACTTC
TRBJ1-2	TRBV7-9	-	many	CASSQTGDGYTF	TGTGCCAGCAGCCAGACCGGGGATGGCTACACCTTC
TRBJ2-3	TRBV20-1	TRBD1	many	CSARDFRGKSDTQYF	TGCAGTGCTAGAGATTTCAGGGGGAAATCAGATACGCAGTATTTT
TRBJ2-7	TRBV27	-	many	CASSRLIGESSYEQYF	TGTGCCAGCAGCCGCCTCATAGGTGAATCCTCCTACGAGCAGTACTTC
TRBJ2-7	TRBV6-2/TRBV6-3	TRBD2	many	CASTPGGIPIEQYF	TGTGCCAGCACCCCCGGGGGGATTCCTATCGAGCAGTACTTC
TRBJ2-2	TRBV27	TRBD1	many	CASSLGTGGTGELFF	TGTGCCAGCAGTTTGGGGACAGGAGGAACCGGGGAGCTGTTTTTT
TRBJ1-4	TRBV29-1	-	many	CSVEEETGEKLFF	TGCAGCGTTGAAGAGGAGACAGGTGAAAAACTGTTTTTT
TRBJ2-1	TRBV2	TRBD2	many	CASRRTSGSLNEQFF	TGTGCCAGCAGGCGGACTAGCGGGAGTCTGAATGAGCAGTTCTTC
TRBJ2-7	TRBV20-1	TRBD1	few	CSAETGTVTYEQYF	TGCAGTGCAGAGACAGGGACAGTAACCTACGAGCAGTACTTC
TRBJ1-1	TRBV5-1	-	many	CASSFGRDAEAFF	TGCGCCAGCAGCTTTGGAAGAGATGCTGAAGCTTTCTTT
TRBJ2-5	TRBV3-1	TRBD2	-	CASSQDYGGETQYF	TGTGCCAGCAGCCAAGATTACGGGGGGGAGACCCAGTACTTC
TRBJ2-5	TRBV9	-	many	CASNGWDQETQYF	TGTGCCAGCAACGGGTGGGATCAGGAGACCCAGTACTTC
TRBJ2-4	TRBV2	-	many	CASSEGFPGVVQYF	TGTGCCAGCAGTGAGGGGTTCCCTGGGGTGGTTCAGTACTTC